This T cell receptor (beta chain) was recorded in a study of blood T cell repertoires in COVID-19. About the research overall: T cells, B-cell-depleted T cells, or PBMCs provided the cDNA or gDNA that served as material.

Followed over time, Seattle patients had been enrolled while infection was active. Per the study methods: Cell counts per sample came from amplifying reference gene primers. The protocol was immunoSEQ multiplex PCR, while the TCRdb copy is restricted to in-frame clones and leaves out a portion. The V and J calls and the clone size are those of that table, but D and trimming were determined from the DNA. The sample has fewer than 650,000 clones; 85% to 90% are singletons. Germline loops: CDR1 MNHEY, CDR2 SVGAGI. The CDR3 consists of 15 residues. The V gene lost 2 bases and the J gene lost 3 bases, with 13 bases spanning the gap.

The chain recombines TRBV6-5 with TRBJ1-2; D uncertain. This clonotype originated in a woman aged 45 to 65 with COVID-19, enrolled during active disease. Sequenced input: peripheral blood. The chain's CDR3 is CASSYGSALHYGYTF. CDR3 bases: TGTGCCAGCAGTTACGGTAGTGCACTTCACTATGGCTACACCTTC.